The rows below give T cell receptor beta chains drawn from one sample of a study of blood T cell repertoires in COVID-19. Using immunoSEQ multiplex PCR, the repertoire was profiled, and TCRdb retains in-frame clones only, with some absent. This sample has 250,000 to 300,000 clones, with 80% to 90% found just once. The sample consisted of peripheral blood. Source of these receptors: a man between 35 and 55 years old with acute or convalescent COVID-19. The CDR3 runs from the conserved cysteine through the conserved F or W. The D gene is left open where the match is weak. Size tells how often a clone was seen (once, few, many) or the class of an expanded clone, and some rows leave it out.

D,V,size,J,CDR3,DNA
TRBD2,TRBV2,NA,TRBJ2-1,CASRLTSGVTNEQFF,TGTGCCAGCAGGCTGACTAGCGGGGTGACTAATGAGCAGTTCTTC
TRBD2,TRBV19,NA,TRBJ2-1,CASTLRASGGYNEQFF,TGTGCCAGTACCCTAAGGGCTAGCGGGGGATACAATGAGCAGTTCTTC
TRBD1,TRBV5-1,NA,TRBJ2-7,CASSPGQGSHEQYF,TGCGCCAGCAGCCCTGGACAGGGGTCCCACGAGCAGTACTTC
NA,TRBV7-2,NA,TRBJ1-3,CASSLGAAFSGNTIYF,TGTGCCAGCAGCTTAGGAGCGGCCTTCTCTGGAAACACCATATATTTT
NA,TRBV3-1/TRBV3-2,NA,TRBJ1-2,CASSLAGLEGYTF,TGTGCCAGCAGCCTGGCGGGGTTAGAAGGCTACACCTTC
TRBD2,TRBV15,NA,TRBJ2-1,CATSRGRTSGGDEQFF,TGTGCCACCAGCAGAGGGCGGACTAGCGGGGGAGATGAGCAGTTCTTC
NA,TRBV6-5,NA,TRBJ2-1,CASSRGAVGNEQFF,TGTGCCAGCAGCCGGGGGGCGGTCGGTAATGAGCAGTTCTTC
NA,TRBV5-1,NA,TRBJ2-3,CASSFRDATDTQYF,TGCGCCAGCAGCTTCCGGGATGCTACAGATACGCAGTATTTT
NA,TRBV7-2,NA,TRBJ1-2,CASSLQGNYGYTF,TGTGCCAGCAGCTTACAGGGGAACTATGGCTACACCTTC
TRBD1,TRBV5-1,NA,TRBJ2-2,CASSSGQGPGELFF,TGCGCCAGCAGCTCCGGACAGGGGCCCGGGGAGCTGTTTTTT
TRBD2,TRBV9,NA,TRBJ2-3,CASSVEKRGGTDTQYF,TGTGCCAGCAGCGTAGAGAAGCGGGGGGGCACAGATACGCAGTATTTT
TRBD1,TRBV10-1,NA,TRBJ2-7,CASSDLDREAQYF,TGCGCCAGCAGTGACCTGGACAGGGAAGCGCAGTACTTC
NA,TRBV2,NA,TRBJ2-1,CASSRRGSDEQFF,TGTGCCAGCAGCAGAAGGGGGAGCGATGAGCAGTTCTTC
NA,TRBV11-2,once,TRBJ2-3,CASTATGHSTDTQYF,TGTGCCAGCACCGCGACGGGACACAGCACAGATACGCAGTATTTT
NA,TRBV19,few,TRBJ2-1,CATSGGASGYNEQFF,TGTGCCACCTCTGGGGGGGCTAGCGGCTACAATGAGCAGTTCTTC
NA,TRBV10-1,NA,TRBJ2-3,CASSEVTDIFSSTDTQYF,TGCGCCAGCAGTGAGGTCACTGACATCTTTTCTAGCACAGATACGCAGTATTTT
TRBD1,TRBV13,NA,TRBJ2-7,CASTPRGLSYEQYF,TGTGCCAGCACCCCTAGGGGGCTCTCCTACGAGCAGTACTTC
NA,TRBV5-1,NA,TRBJ2-7,CASSPTNYEQYF,TGCGCCAGCAGCCCTACCAACTACGAGCAGTACTTC
NA,TRBV20-1,NA,TRBJ2-7,CSAVHYEQYF,TGCAGTGCTGTCCATTACGAGCAGTACTTC
TRBD2,TRBV12-3/TRBV12-4,NA,TRBJ2-4,CASSLAGGNIQYF,TGTGCCAGCAGTTTGGCGGGGGGGAACATTCAGTACTTC
TRBD2,TRBV10-2,NA,TRBJ2-3,CASSEPRLAGGLSTDTQYF,TGCGCCAGCAGTGAGCCCCGACTAGCGGGGGGCCTCAGCACAGATACGCAGTATTTT
NA,TRBV7-8,NA,TRBJ1-1,CASSLAQRGTEAFF,TGTGCCAGCAGCTTAGCGCAGCGGGGCACTGAAGCTTTCTTT
NA,TRBV24-1,NA,TRBJ2-1,CATSDADYNEQFF,TGTGCCACCAGTGATGCAGACTACAATGAGCAGTTCTTC
NA,TRBV4-2,NA,TRBJ2-7,CASSPGSSRYEQYF,TGTGCCAGCAGCCCCGGGAGTAGTAGGTACGAGCAGTACTTC
NA,TRBV19,NA,TRBJ1-1,CASSTSSTGNTEAFF,TGTGCCAGTAGTACCTCGTCGACAGGGAACACTGAAGCTTTCTTT
NA,TRBV3-1/TRBV3-2,NA,TRBJ1-1,CASSHRDRSEAFF,TGTGCCAGCAGCCACCGAGACAGGTCTGAAGCTTTCTTT
NA,TRBV19,NA,TRBJ1-2,CASSIYEGDGGYTF,TGTGCCAGTAGTATATACGAGGGCGACGGTGGCTACACCTTC
NA,TRBV5-1,NA,TRBJ1-1,CASSLEGPEAFF,TGCGCCAGCAGCTTGGAGGGGCCTGAAGCTTTCTTT
NA,TRBV19,NA,TRBJ1-4,CASSRRQNEKLFF,TGTGCCAGTAGTAGGCGACAGAATGAAAAACTGTTTTTT
NA,TRBV7-3,NA,TRBJ1-6,CASSLQGRGGNSPLHF,TGTGCCAGCAGTTTACAAGGGAGGGGGGGGAATTCACCCCTCCACTTT
NA,TRBV19,NA,TRBJ1-1,CASIPRGRGDRDTEAFF,TGTGCCAGTATCCCTAGAGGCAGGGGAGATCGGGACACTGAAGCTTTCTTT
NA,TRBV7-3,NA,TRBJ1-1,CASSLQVNTEAFF,TGTGCCAGCAGCTTACAGGTGAACACTGAAGCTTTCTTT
TRBD1,TRBV6-6,NA,TRBJ2-2,CASSTDRVGTGELFF,TGTGCCAGCAGTACGGACAGGGTGGGCACCGGGGAGCTGTTTTTT
NA,TRBV2,NA,TRBJ1-1,CASSLTPSTEAFF,TGTGCCAGCAGTTTGACACCCAGCACTGAAGCTTTCTTT